This TCR beta chain was observed in a study of T-cell memory formation after mild COVID-19 (dated by TCRdb to the early 2020s). Background on the whole study: TCR sequence clusters from the two donors were found to be largely donor specific. In a couple of donors, T-cell clones that expanded and contracted after mild COVID-19 were tracked by sequencing TCRalpha and TCRbeta repertoires over time. Two young, previously healthy adult volunteers made up the cohort, one male and one female.

The CDR3 covers 15 residues, taking in both the cysteine and the phenylalanine. Only the CDR3 DNA stays, 45 bases, in frame from base 1. V lost 2 bases and J lost 6 bases, and the count of bases not matched to a germline gene is 6. This sample was sequenced with an Illumina NovaSeq 6000. cDNA libraries for TCRalpha and TCRbeta were prepared by 5'RACE using constant-segment primers, with sample barcodes and unique molecular identifiers added. RNA was extracted from every sample with Trizol reagent. Libraries were amplified in two PCR steps, with a second sample barcode and Illumina TruSeq adapters added in the second step. The libraries were sequenced on an Illumina NovaSeq using 2 x 150 bp paired-end reads. The original methods were these. Reads were demultiplexed and collapsed into UMI-guided consensus sequences with migec v1.2.7. With mixcr v2.1.11, UMI consensuses were aligned to TRA and TRB V and J templates and assembled into clonotypes. Expanded or contracted clonotypes were those called significant by both edgeR and NoisET, with noise models trained on biological replicates. For edgeR calls, the thresholds were a false discovery rate-adjusted p below 0.01 and a log2 fold-change of 1. As an exploratory analysis of dynamics, max-normalized trajectories of the 1000 most abundant clonotypes were examined by PCA with hierarchical clustering. The CD4 or CD8 phenotype of responding clones was assigned using the separately sequenced CD4+ and CD8+ repertoires. TCRdb reanalyzed the raw reads on its own, using fastp at Q25 for trimming and MiXCR for clone calling, and kept in-frame beta chains. CDR3 protein sequences are deduplicated, and each keeps its most common genes and DNA. TCRdb's processing, not the authors', yielded these V and J calls. The sample data list about 400,000 distinct CDR3 sequences, and less than 25% of these were observed just once. The ten largest clones represent around 13% of the sample.

The paper's findings and limits, for the study overall: Some responding clones were found in pre-infection memory, which suggests that pre-existing cross-reactive memory T cells took part in the SARS-CoV-2 response. Clones that contracted from day 15 to 85 showed balanced CD4/CD8 phenotypes, whereas a second wave of clones that expanded from day 15 to 37 leaned towards CD4+. Contracting CD4+ clones were found mainly in CM and EM memory subsets, while CD8+ clones were enriched in EMRA. Only a couple of mild cases were covered by the study, and larger cohorts that include severe cases with pre-infection samples were considered necessary. Whether the second-wave clones peaking on day 37 were SARS-CoV-2 specific was not confirmed.

Points on this clonotype: Its antigen is not yet known. Base-call qualities are not available, and no considerably larger clone is one nucleotide away.

Ficoll-Paque density gradient centrifugation was the method used to isolate PBMCs. In this chain, TRBV12-3 or TRBV12-4 is recombined with TRBJ1-4; 7 bases in between match TRBD1. Sequenced material: PBMCs or a T cell subset sorted from them (not recorded which). This TCR came from an adult woman who had mild COVID-19 (a few samples of this study predate the infection). The sample titles of this study are shuffled in the database, so cell type and time point are left out; the donor was told from shared clones. Here the CDR3 is given as CASSLIAGGYEKLFF. The base sequence is TGTGCCAGCAGTTTAATCGCAGGGGGATATGAAAAACTGTTTTTT.